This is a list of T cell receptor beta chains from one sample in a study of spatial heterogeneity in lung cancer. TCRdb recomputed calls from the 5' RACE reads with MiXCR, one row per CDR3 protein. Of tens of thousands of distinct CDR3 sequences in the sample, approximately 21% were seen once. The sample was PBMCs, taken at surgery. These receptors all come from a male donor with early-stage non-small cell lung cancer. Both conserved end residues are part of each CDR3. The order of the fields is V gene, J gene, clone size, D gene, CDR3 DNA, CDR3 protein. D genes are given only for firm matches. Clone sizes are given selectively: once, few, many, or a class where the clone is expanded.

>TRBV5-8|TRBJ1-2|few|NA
TGTGCCAGCAGCTTACAGGGTTCCAACTATGGCTACACCTTC
CASSLQGSNYGYTF
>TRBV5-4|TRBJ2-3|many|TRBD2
TGTGCCAGCTGGGAGGTGGGGCCTAGCGGGTCAGCGGATACGCAGTATTTT
CASWEVGPSGSADTQYF
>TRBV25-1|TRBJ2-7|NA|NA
TGTGCCAGGGGGAAGGGCCGGACCTCCTACGAGCAGTACTTC
CARGKGRTSYEQYF
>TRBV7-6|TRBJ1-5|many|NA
TGTGCCAGCAGCCTACAGGGTAGCAATCAGCCCCAGCATTTT
CASSLQGSNQPQHF
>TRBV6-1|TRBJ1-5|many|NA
TGTGCCAGCAGTGAAAGACAAAAGTGGGGCAATCAGCCCCAGCATTTT
CASSERQKWGNQPQHF
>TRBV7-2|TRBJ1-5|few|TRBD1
TGTGCCAGCAGCCCACAGGGGACGAATAGCAATCAGCCCCAGCATTTT
CASSPQGTNSNQPQHF
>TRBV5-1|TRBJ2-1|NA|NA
TGCGCCAGCAGCTGGGGGGACAATGAGCAGTTCTTC
CASSWGDNEQFF
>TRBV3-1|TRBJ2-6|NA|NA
TGTGCCAGCAGCGCCGGGATCCCCCTTTCTGGGGCCAACGTCCTGACTTTC
CASSAGIPLSGANVLTF
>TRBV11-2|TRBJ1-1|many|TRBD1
TGTGCCAGCAGCCGGGACAGAAACACTGAAGCTTTCTTT
CASSRDRNTEAFF
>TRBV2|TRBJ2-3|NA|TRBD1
TGTGCCAGCAGTGGGACAGGGGGACGAGATACGCAGTATTTT
CASSGTGGRDTQYF
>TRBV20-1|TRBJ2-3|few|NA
TGCAGTGCTAGAGATTTCCCTCTCTGGCGGGAATTCACAGATACGCAGTATTTT
CSARDFPLWREFTDTQYF
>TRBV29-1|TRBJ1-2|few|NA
TGCAGCGTTGTCGGGCAAAGCTATGGCTACACCTTC
CSVVGQSYGYTF
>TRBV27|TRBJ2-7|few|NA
TGTGCCAGCAGTTCCACCGGACGGTCGAAGGACGAGCAGTACTTC
CASSSTGRSKDEQYF
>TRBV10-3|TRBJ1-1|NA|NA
TGTGCCATCAGTGATTCAGGGGACACTGAAGCTTTCTTT
CAISDSGDTEAFF
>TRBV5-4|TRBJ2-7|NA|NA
TGTGCCAGCAGCCCAGGCAGGAACGTCCTCCACGAGCAGTACTTC
CASSPGRNVLHEQYF
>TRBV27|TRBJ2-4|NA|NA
TGTGCCAGCACCCCGGGCCCGACGCCAGCCAAAAACATTCAGTACTTC
CASTPGPTPAKNIQYF